This T cell receptor (beta chain) is drawn from a study of blood T cell repertoires in COVID-19. Looking at the study overall: In each case, the material was cDNA or gDNA derived from T cells, B-cell-depleted T cells, or PBMCs.

The method was immunoSEQ multiplex PCR; TCRdb's version includes in-frame clones alone and lacks a portion of them. The sample consists of 350,000 to 450,000 clones, more than 85% of them appearing once. This CDR3 is built from 15 residues. J lost 4 bases, V lost 0 bases, and 4 bases had no gene match. The germline V gene has CDR1 MNHNS and CDR2 SASEGT. Participants came from roughly 25 US areas, aged about 18 to 89 years. Input material: PBMCs or T cells enriched from blood (not recorded which). This sequence was found in a middle-aged woman who had been exposed to COVID-19. This chain uses TRBV6-1 with TRBJ1-2; 8 bases fit TRBD1. The CDR3 region has the DNA TGTGCCAGCAGTGAAGCCGGGACAGGCCTCTATGGCTACACCTTC. Amino acid sequence: CASSEAGTGLYGYTF.